Below, one T cell receptor beta chain is given with its context. The target antigen is unknown. V lost 2 bases and J 5 bases, leaving 11 bases between the germline ends. The CDR3 spans 13 residues. Looked up from germline, CDR1 is SGHDT and CDR2 is YYEEEE. Assay: immunoSEQ multiplex PCR; the TCRdb copy retains only in-frame clones and omits some. The sample holds 83,000 or so clones; over 70% are singletons and the top ten take over 1.1%. This specimen comes from a study of lymphopenia after photon versus proton radiotherapy. Points from the study as a whole: Larger post-nadir TCR diversity loss correlated inversely with survival in deceased patients.

V usage is TRBV5-6 and J usage is TRBJ2-7; weak D call: TRBD1 (6 bases). This TCR derives from a man in his sixties with pancreatic cancer. This sample comprised peripheral blood, obtained from a patient treated with proton-based radiotherapy. CDR3 region: CASSFRDTDEQYF. The CDR3 DNA reads as TGTGCCAGCAGCTTCCGGGACACCGACGAGCAGTACTTC. Variable domain in full (rest from reference TRBV5-6 and TRBJ2-7): DAGVTQSPTHLIKTRGQQVTLRCSPKSGHDTVSWYQQALGQGPQFIFQYYEEEERQRGNFPDRFSGHQFPNYSSELNVNALLLGDSALYLCASSFRDTDEQYFGPGTRLTVT.